This T cell receptor beta chain was identified in a study of technical replicates of blood from a handful of donors. Measured with immunoSEQ multiplex PCR; TCRdb has only the in-frame clones, and not every one. The data contain tens of thousands of clones, roughly 96% of them seen just once; the ten biggest clones take up over 0.2%. The CDR3 has 18 residues. The germline V gene has CDR1 MGHRA and CDR2 YSYEKL. V lost 1 base to trimming and J lost 2 bases; unmatched junction nucleotides: 8. The rearrangement uses TRBV4-1 and TRBJ1-2, with 12 bases lining up with TRBD1. The sample comprised T cells isolated from PBMCs. The receptor's source is a human donor in good health. The CDR3 sequence is CASSQAGTGGAWNYGYTF. Here the CDR3 DNA reads TGCGCCAGCAGCCAAGCGGGGACAGGGGGCGCTTGGAACTATGGCTACACCTTC.